This TCR beta chain comes out of a study of shared clonotypes between healthy human individuals. DNA at approximately 200 ng, 25,000 to 35,000 T cell genomes, went into sorted-subset replicate PCRs. The table came from immunoSEQ multiplex PCR; TCRdb's copy has only in-frame clones and leaves some out. The sample shows some 1.5 million clones, around 97% of them seen only once. V lost 0 bases to trimming and J lost 11 bases, with 10 bases between them. Germline V gene data show CDR1 as GTSNPN and CDR2 as SVGIG (reference sequence). This CDR3 region has 11 residues. Notes on the study in general: Sample collection involved blood only; tissue repertoires are likely different.

As for this clone: Its antigen is not identified.

The study enrolled healthy HIV-negative adults without recent acute infections or vaccinations as donors. The V gene is TRBV30, the J gene TRBJ1-1; D is unresolved. This TCR derives from a man aged 25 to 40 in good health. Sequenced: naive CD4+ T cells sorted from blood. The subset was: CD45RA+ positively selected. The CDR3 loop reads CAWSVLRSAFF. In DNA form, the CDR3 reads TGTGCCTGGAGTGTACTTCGATCGGCTTTCTTT.